This T cell receptor (beta chain) was captured in a study of cytomegalovirus exposure and HLA in healthy donors. Study conclusions and caveats: Rarity marked most TCR sequences, yet some public TCRs occurred in many donors. An analysis that was carried out later associated approximately 15,000 TCR beta sequences with HLA alleles at 0.05 false discovery rate. A later analysis by the authors found several of the most significant clusters apparently linked to common viral pathogens. Cytomegalovirus association was assigned to about 150 TCR beta chains.

The count of this clone is one. Its antigen is unidentified. V lost 0 bases and J lost 4; bases outside the gene matches: 7. This CDR3 has 16 residues. Germline V gives CDR1 SGHRS, CDR2 YFSETQ. The PCR used 60 Vbeta and 13 Jbeta primers. Sequenced by immunoSEQ multiplex PCR; TCRdb stores in-frame clones only, minus some. The sample consists of about 120,000 clones, 80% to 85% of them appearing once. Source material: PBMCs. The rearrangement uses TRBV5-1 and TRBJ2-3, with 8 bases identical to TRBD2. This TCR was recovered from a man aged 25 to 40 in good health and CMV-seronegative. Written as DNA, the CDR3 is TGCGCCAGCAGCTTGGGGGTAGCGGGGATGCCAGATACGCAGTATTTT. Protein sequence: CASSLGVAGMPDTQYF.